The entry that follows covers one TCR beta chain sequence. V was shortened by 0 bases and J by 6 bases, with 12 bases between the two germline ends. The CDR3 contains 14 residues. Germline CDR1 and CDR2: SNHLY and FYNNEI. These data are taken from a study of blood T cell repertoires in COVID-19. Here immunoSEQ multiplex PCR was the method, and the copy in TCRdb shows in-frame clones only, minus some. The sample shows 130,000 to 150,000 clones, approximately 79% of them seen only once. The clonotype was recovered from a man aged 50 or older with active or convalescent COVID-19. V usage is TRBV2 and J usage is TRBJ2-7; no firm D call. Material for sequencing was peripheral blood. CDR3 protein: CASSEANGFVEQYF. In nucleotides, the CDR3 is TGTGCCAGCAGTGAAGCAAACGGTTTTGTCGAGCAGTACTTC.